The 21 T cell receptor beta chains below come from one sample, sequenced in a study of human T cells and chemical hapten exposure. Time point here: pre-sensitization, week 0. Sample treatment: therapeutic diphenylcyclopropenone sensitization with weekly scalp DPC. Each CDR3 protein gets one entry after TCRdb re-called the RACE reads with MiXCR. The table includes 270,000 or so distinct CDR3 sequences, approximately 7.5% detected once. The material was whole blood, obtained in connection with sensitization to the hapten diphenylcyclopropenone (DPC). These receptors were taken from a man between 18 and 35 years old with alopecia areata. Some clones in this sample may be carry-over from other donors' samples.

This clonotype was counted at least ten times. The chain links TRBV5-1 to TRBJ1-1, with unresolved D. The germline V gene encodes CDR1 SGHRS and CDR2 YFSETQ. V gave up 1 base and J gave up 2 bases, with 15 bases separating them. This CDR3 comprises 16 residues. The CDR3 protein is CASSLYGRESNTEAFF. The CDR3, as DNA: TGCGCCAGCAGCTTGTACGGTCGGGAGTCTAACACTGAAGCTTTCTTT.

This clonotype showed up many times. V gene TRBV12-3 or TRBV12-4 combines with J gene TRBJ1-1; the D is unclear. V was trimmed by 1 base and J by 7 bases, leaving 4 bases between them. The CDR3 totals 11 residues. The CDR3 region is CASSLGDEAFF. CDR3 DNA: TGTGCCAGCAGTTTAGGGGATGAAGCTTTCTTT.

This clonotype was found many times. The V call is TRBV2, the J call TRBJ1-3; TRBD1 might be the D (5 bases). The V gene lost 7 bases and the J gene lost 1 base, with 17 bases spanning the gap. Per the germline V gene, CDR1 is SNHLY and CDR2 is FYNNEI. The CDR3 has 16 residues. CDR3 nucleotide sequence: TGTGCCAGCAAGTCCTGGAGGGACTCGTCTGGAAACACCATATATTTT. Translation: CASKSWRDSSGNTIYF.

This clonotype was counted many times. The CDR3 DNA reads TGTGCCAGCAGCTTTAAAGGGTTTGGCACTGAAGCTTTCTTT. Protein: CASSFKGFGTEAFF. This chain uses TRBV7-3 with TRBJ1-1; D gene ambiguous. Trimming left V 3 bases short and J 4 bases short, with 12 bases between. The CDR3 is made up of 14 amino acids. Looked up from germline, CDR1 is SGHTA and CDR2 is FQGTGA.

This clonotype was detected only a few times. Here the CDR3 reads CASTNQGRTEAFF. Written as DNA, the CDR3 is TGTGCCAGCACCAATCAGGGTCGAACTGAAGCTTTCTTT. The V call is TRBV6-5, the J call TRBJ1-1, with D perhaps matching TRBD1 (5 bases). This CDR3 spans 13 amino acids. Germline CDR1 reads MNHEY; CDR2 reads SVGAGI. V lost 7 bases, J lost 5 bases, and 14 bases lay in between.

The sample holds a few counts of this clonotype. The rearrangement joins TRBV7-2 to TRBJ1-3; possible D gene TRBD1, 5 bases. Germline values: CDR1 SGHTA, CDR2 FQGNSA. The CDR3 has 13 residues. The V gene lost 4 bases and the J gene lost 2 bases, with 6 bases spanning the gap. CDR3 protein: CASSWGAGNTIYF. The CDR3 bases are TGTGCCAGCAGCTGGGGGGCTGGAAACACCATATATTTT.

The table lists this clonotype with a count of one. This chain joins TRBV7-2 and TRBJ1-1; D is unresolved. Per the germline V gene, CDR1 is SGHTA and CDR2 is FQGNSA. Between the trimmed V and J ends, which lost 3 bases and 2 bases, there was a span of 13 bases. The CDR3 covers 15 residues. CDR3 residues: CASSFSRATNTEAFF. CDR3 bases: TGTGCCAGCAGCTTCTCGCGGGCGACCAACACTGAAGCTTTCTTT.

This clonotype has ten or more counts. This chain joins TRBV20-1 and TRBJ1-2; TRBD1 matches 7 bases. From germline, CDR1 is DFQATT and CDR2 SNEGSKA (reference sequence). The trim removed 5 bases at V and 4 bases at J, leaving 7 bases unmatched. The CDR3 consists of 13 residues. Here the CDR3 reads CSALQGRGYGYTF. CDR3 bases: TGCAGTGCTTTACAGGGGCGCGGCTATGGCTACACCTTC.

In this sample, this clonotype turned up many times. The chain joins TRBV20-1 to TRBJ1-4; D ambiguous. Trimming cost V 1 base and J 8 bases, with 11 bases left between them. Germline assignment: CDR1 DFQATT and CDR2 SNEGSKA (reference sequence). The CDR3 loop spans 13 amino acids. CDR3 in DNA: TGCAGTGCTAGAGTGGGGTATCGGGAAAAACTGTTTTTT. Translation: CSARVGYREKLFF.

V usage is TRBV28 and J usage is TRBJ2-7; 7 bases are a match to TRBD1. V was clipped by 3 bases and J by 2 bases; unmatched bases: 10. Germline V lookup: CDR1 MDHEN, CDR2 SYDVKM. The CDR3 totals 16 residues. For the CDR3, the DNA is TGTGCCAGCAGTTTCCCCCGGGACAGTGCTACCTACGAGCAGTACTTC. It translates to CASSFPRDSATYEQYF.

V and J are TRBV6-5 and TRBJ2-3, with D hard to call. The length of the CDR3 is 15 residues. Germline CDR1 and CDR2: MNHEY and SVGAGI. V was trimmed by 4 bases and J by 1 base, leaving 12 bases between them. The DNA of the CDR3 is TGTGCCAGCAGTTCCCATCCTGGGGGCACAGATACGCAGTATTTT. As protein: CASSSHPGGTDTQYF.

The chain joins TRBV29-1 to TRBJ1-2, with 10 nucleotides matching TRBD1. The length of the CDR3 is 11 residues. Germline CDR1 is SQVTM and CDR2 is ANQGSEA. Trimming cost V 4 bases and J 10 bases; bases outside gene matches: 3. CDR3: CSVGQGADYTF. CDR3 DNA sequence: TGCAGCGTTGGACAGGGGGCCGACTACACCTTC.

This clonotype has only a few counts. The chain uses TRBV6-2 or TRBV6-3 and TRBJ1-1; D is perhaps TRBD1 (6 bases). Germline V gives CDR1 MNHEY, CDR2 SVGEGT. This CDR3 is 13 amino acids long. Trimming took off 8 bases at V and 4 bases at J, with 14 bases between the two ends. CDR3 amino acids: CASRSGEFTEAFF. The CDR3 DNA sequence: TGTGCCAGCCGCTCAGGGGAGTTCACTGAAGCTTTCTTT.

Concerning this clonotype: A junction end diverges from the germline sequence, so it may reflect a read error. V and J are TRBV5-6 and TRBJ1-5, with a weak D call TRBD1 (5 bases). Germline V gene data show CDR1 as SGHDT and CDR2 as YYEEEE. This CDR3 is built from 14 residues. The CDR3: CVSSLFGGSQPQHF. DNA for the CDR3: TGTGTCAGCAGCTTGTTTGGGGGTAGTCAGCCCCAGCATTTT.

This clonotype was found a few times. This chain joins TRBV27 and TRBJ2-2; the D is unclear. V shed 5 bases and J shed 4 bases, with 8 bases lying between them. This CDR3 has 13 residues. CDR1 and CDR2 (germline): MNHEY, SMNVEV (reference sequence). CDR3 sequence reads: CASSLGFTGELFF. Written as DNA, the CDR3 is TGTGCCAGCAGTCTTGGGTTCACCGGGGAGCTGTTTTTT.

V and J are TRBV11-2 and TRBJ2-5; D may be TRBD1 or TRBD2 (5 bases each). The germline V gene has CDR1 SGHAT and CDR2 FQNNGV. The CDR3 is 16 amino acids. Trimming shortened V by 2 bases and J by 1 base, and 14 bases separated the two germline ends. The CDR3 sequence is CASSLMGWGFQETQYF. CDR3 sequence (DNA): TGTGCCAGCAGCTTAATGGGTTGGGGGTTCCAAGAGACCCAGTACTTC.

This clonotype has at least ten counts. This chain connects TRBV20-1 to TRBJ1-4; 7 bases match TRBD1. This CDR3 comprises 14 residues. V dropped 5 bases and J dropped 7; count of bases not matched to a gene: 10. The V gene's germline CDR1 is DFQATT and CDR2 SNEGSKA (reference sequence). The CDR3 region is CSAPQGMSSEKLFF. CDR3 nucleotide sequence: TGCAGTGCTCCACAGGGGATGAGCAGTGAAAAACTGTTTTTT.

This clonotype was seen more than once but under ten times. The chain joins TRBV7-9 to TRBJ2-2, with 9 bases lining up with TRBD1. The germline gives CDR1 SEHNR, CDR2 FQNEAQ (reference sequence). The ends lost 5 bases at V and 4 bases at J; junction bases unmatched: 8. The CDR3 runs 16 residues. CDR3 residues: CASSPIQGAGTGELFF. The CDR3 nucleotides are TGTGCCAGCAGCCCGATACAGGGGGCGGGCACCGGGGAGCTGTTTTTT.

The chain has TRBV5-4 and TRBJ2-1, with 8 bases that match TRBD2. The germline V gene encodes CDR1 SGHNT and CDR2 YYREEE (reference sequence). With V trimmed by 0 bases and J by 7 bases, 9 bases remained unmatched. The CDR3 consists of 16 residues. The CDR3 sequence is CASSLEAGGIRNEQFF. CDR3 nucleotides: TGTGCCAGCAGCTTGGAGGCGGGGGGAATACGAAATGAGCAGTTCTTC. The full variable domain, completed using reference TRBV5-4 and TRBJ2-1, is ETGVTQSPTHLIKTRGQQVTLRCSSQSGHNTVSWYQQALGQGPQFIFQYYREEENGRGNFPPRFSGLQFPNYSSELNVNALELDDSALYLCASSLEAGGIRNEQFFGPGTRLTVL.

The chain has TRBV6-2 or TRBV6-3 and TRBJ1-2, with D unresolved. V was pared by 8 bases and J by 4 bases, with 8 bases between. Germline CDR1 and CDR2: MNHEY and SVGEGT. The CDR3 covers 11 residues. The DNA of the CDR3 is TGTGCCAGCTATGACATCTATGGCTACACCTTC. Its protein product is CASYDIYGYTF.

The table lists this clonotype with a few counts. The CDR3, as DNA: TGTGCCAGCAGTTATCTACAGTACTCTGAAGCTTTCTTT. It codes for CASSYLQYSEAFF. The chain has TRBV6-5 and TRBJ1-1; unclear D gene. The CDR3 is 13 residues long. CDR1 is MNHEY, CDR2 SVGAGI, per germline. V was pared by 3 bases and J by 6 bases, with 11 bases between.